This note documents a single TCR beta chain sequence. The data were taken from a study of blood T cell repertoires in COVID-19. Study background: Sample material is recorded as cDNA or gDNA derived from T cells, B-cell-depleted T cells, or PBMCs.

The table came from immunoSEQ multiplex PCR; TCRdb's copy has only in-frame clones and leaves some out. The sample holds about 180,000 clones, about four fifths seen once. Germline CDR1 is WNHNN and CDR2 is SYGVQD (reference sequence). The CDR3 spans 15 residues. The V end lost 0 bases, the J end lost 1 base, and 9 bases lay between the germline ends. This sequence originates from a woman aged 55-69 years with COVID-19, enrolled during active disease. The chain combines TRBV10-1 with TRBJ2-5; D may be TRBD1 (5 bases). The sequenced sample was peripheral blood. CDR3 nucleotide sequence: TGCGCCAGCAGTGAGTCCGGACATCCCCAAGAGACCCAGTACTTC. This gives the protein CASSESGHPQETQYF.